The 21 T cell receptor beta chains given below trace back to one sample, sequenced in a study of blood T cell repertoires in COVID-19. The protocol was immunoSEQ multiplex PCR, while the TCRdb copy is restricted to in-frame clones and leaves out a portion. Of 70,000 or so clones listed, over 75% were seen once; the top ten hold about a tenth. Input material: peripheral blood. The source of these receptors is an older man with active or convalescent COVID-19.

This clone was found a few times. This chain connects TRBV6-2 or TRBV6-3 to TRBJ1-5, with D possibly TRBD1 on 6 matching bases. Trimming left V 2 bases short and J 1 base short, with 24 bases between. Per the germline V gene, CDR1 is MNHEY and CDR2 is SVGEGT. This CDR3 has 20 amino acids. CDR3 region: CASSYPRAGEGVESNQPQHF. The CDR3 DNA reads as TGTGCCAGCAGTTACCCCCGGGCAGGGGAGGGAGTCGAGAGCAATCAGCCCCAGCATTTT.

This chain uses TRBV29-1 with TRBJ1-2; D unresolved. The CDR3 is 15 residues long. Trimming cost V 2 bases and J 6 bases, with 19 bases left between them. Germline-derived CDR1 and CDR2 are SQVTM and ANQGSEA. The CDR3 protein is CSVEKSNYPGNGYTF. The DNA for the CDR3 is TGCAGCGTTGAAAAAAGCAATTATCCGGGGAATGGCTACACCTTC.

CDR3 in DNA: TGTGCCACCAGTGATTTTAGGGGAAGGTACAATGAGCAGTTCTTC. It is translated as CATSDFRGRYNEQFF. The rearrangement joins TRBV24-1 to TRBJ2-1; perhaps TRBD1 as D (5 bases). Deletions cut 1 base from V and 4 bases from J, with 10 bases between. This CDR3 contains 15 residues. Germline V gene lookup returns CDR1 KGHDR and CDR2 SFDVKD.

The rearrangement joins TRBV19 to TRBJ2-2; possible D gene TRBD1, 5 bases. CDR1 is LNHDA, CDR2 SQIVND, per germline (reference sequence). The CDR3 sequence is 16 residues long. V lost 4 bases to trimming and J lost 2 bases, with 14 bases between them. CDR3 DNA: TGTGCCAGTAGTAGGCAGGACATGGCAAACACCGGGGAGCTGTTTTTT. Its translation is CASSRQDMANTGELFF.

The chain combines TRBV4-2 with TRBJ2-1, with 8 bases matching TRBD2. With V trimmed by 3 bases and J by 2 bases, 9 bases remained unmatched. This CDR3 has 17 amino acids. Germline assignment: CDR1 LGHNA and CDR2 YNFKEQ. Here the CDR3 DNA reads TGTGCCAGCAGCCACGCAGCGGGAGCGGGCACCTACAATGAGCAGTTCTTC. It translates to CASSHAAGAGTYNEQFF.

The rearrangement joins TRBV5-8 to TRBJ1-5, with 7 bases fitting TRBD1. The CDR3 contains 13 residues. Germline-derived CDR1 and CDR2 are SGHTS and YDEGEE. The J segment lost 7 bases and the V segment lost 4 bases, leaving 5 bases of the junction unmatched. CDR3 in amino acids: CASSRTGRQPQHF. In DNA, the CDR3 is TGTGCCAGCAGCCGGACAGGCAGACAGCCCCAGCATTTT.

The genes are TRBV7-2 and TRBJ1-2, with TRBD1 matching 7 bases. This CDR3 is built from 14 residues. The ends lost 5 bases at V and 2 bases at J; junction bases unmatched: 5. Germline V lookup: CDR1 SGHTA, CDR2 FQGNSA. The CDR3 spells CASSPTGSNYGYTF. As DNA, the CDR3 is TGTGCCAGCAGCCCGACAGGGTCGAACTATGGCTACACCTTC.

The rearrangement joins TRBV13 to TRBJ2-7, with TRBD2 identical over 13 bases. Trimming cost V 6 bases and J 2 bases; bases outside gene matches: 10. Per the germline V gene, CDR1 is PRHDT and CDR2 is FYEKMQ (reference sequence). The CDR3 has 17 amino acids. The CDR3 sequence is CASRTLAGGTLAYEQYF. The CDR3 DNA follows: TGTGCCAGCAGGACACTAGCGGGAGGGACTCTGGCCTACGAGCAGTACTTC.

The J gene is TRBJ1-1, the V gene TRBV6-5, with no clear D. The CDR3 is made up of 14 amino acids. Trimming left V 8 bases short and J 1 base short, with 14 bases between. Germline V gene data show CDR1 as MNHEY and CDR2 as SVGAGI. CDR3 sequence reads: CASHTPRRNTEAFF. Here the CDR3 DNA reads TGTGCCAGCCATACCCCCAGGCGGAACACTGAAGCTTTCTTT.

The chain carries TRBV19 and TRBJ2-4; 7 bases map to TRBD1. Germline assignment: CDR1 LNHDA and CDR2 SQIVND (reference sequence). The V segment lost 1 base and the J segment 6 bases; nucleotides outside the gene matches: 0. The CDR3 length is 13 residues. This CDR3 is CASSIGQGNIQYF. The DNA of the CDR3 is TGTGCCAGTAGTATAGGACAGGGAAACATTCAGTACTTC.

The chain recombines TRBV5-5 with TRBJ2-1, with 8 bases lining up with TRBD2. V gave up 4 bases and J gave up 6 bases; unmatched junction bases: 12. The CDR3 sequence is 16 residues long. Germline CDR1 is SGHKS and CDR2 is YYEKEE (reference sequence). This chain's CDR3 is CASSPQIAGYVNEQFF. The DNA for the CDR3 is TGTGCCAGCAGCCCTCAAATAGCGGGATATGTCAATGAGCAGTTCTTC.

The chain couples TRBV2 to TRBJ1-1; TRBD1 is a possible D gene (6 bases). Germline lookup yields CDR1 SNHLY and CDR2 FYNNEI. The CDR3 loop spans 15 amino acids. V lost 5 bases, J lost 5 bases, and 18 bases lay in between. The CDR3 spells CASSPRQAMETEAFF. The DNA of the CDR3 is TGTGCCAGCAGTCCAAGACAGGCCATGGAGACTGAAGCTTTCTTT.

The CDR3 coding sequence is TGTGCCAGCAGTCCGCTTCGGGTTGGACAGTACGGCTACACCTTC. Residues: CASSPLRVGQYGYTF. This chain connects TRBV28 to TRBJ1-2, with TRBD1 as a possible D gene (6 bases). V lost 5 bases and J lost 8, with 21 bases in between. Germline V gene sequence: CDR1 MDHEN, CDR2 SYDVKM. The CDR3 contains 15 residues.

The rearrangement joins TRBV10-3 to TRBJ1-2; maybe TRBD1 (6 bases). This CDR3 is built from 15 residues. Germline values: CDR1 ENHRY, CDR2 SYGVKD. V was shortened by 2 bases and J by 4 bases, with 14 bases between the two germline ends. In nucleotides, the CDR3 is TGTGCCATCAGTGAGCTAACAGGGTCCCTCTATGGCTACACCTTC. Its protein product is CAISELTGSLYGYTF.

This chain joins TRBV12-3 or TRBV12-4 and TRBJ1-5; no clear D gene. This CDR3 comprises 13 residues. Trimming cost V 7 bases and J 2 bases, with 9 bases left between them. The CDR3 region has the DNA TGTGCCAGCATGCGTGAGGGCAATCAGCCCCAGCATTTT. Its protein is CASMREGNQPQHF.

V and J are TRBV3-1 (or the pseudogene TRBV3-2) and TRBJ1-1; 7 bases map to TRBD1. CDR1 and CDR2 from the germline V gene are LGHDT and YNNKEL (reference sequence). CDR3 length equals 15 residues. V was pared by 1 base and J by 7 bases, with 9 bases of the junction left unmatched. CDR3: CASSQADRASGEAFF. The DNA of the CDR3 is TGTGCCAGCAGCCAAGCTGACAGGGCATCGGGTGAAGCTTTCTTT.

This sequence joins TRBV28 and TRBJ1-5; TRBD1 might be the D (6 bases). The CDR3 has 13 amino acids. Germline V gene data show CDR1 as MDHEN and CDR2 as SYDVKM. V gave up 8 bases and J gave up 3 bases, with 11 bases separating them. CDR3 in DNA: TGTGCCAGCCTTCAGGGGATCAATCAGCCCCAGCATTTT. It specifies CASLQGINQPQHF.

The chain uses TRBV7-6 and TRBJ1-5, with TRBD1 matching 9 bases. V shed 1 base, J shed 6 bases, and the junction held 10 bases outside the gene matches. CDR3 size: 17 residues. The germline gives CDR1 SGHVS, CDR2 FNYEAQ. The CDR3: CASSLVPGTGLFQPQHF. The CDR3 bases are TGTGCCAGCAGCTTAGTTCCCGGGACAGGGTTGTTTCAGCCCCAGCATTTT.

The J gene is TRBJ2-3, the V gene TRBV5-1; 12 nucleotides align to TRBD2. The V gene's germline CDR1 is SGHRS and CDR2 YFSETQ. The CDR3 has 16 residues. Trimming cost V 5 bases and J 0 bases; bases outside gene matches: 4. The chain's CDR3 is CASRTSGSPSTDTQYF. For the CDR3, the DNA is TGCGCCAGCAGGACTAGCGGGAGCCCCAGCACAGATACGCAGTATTTT.

CDR3 in DNA: TGTGCCAGCAGCCCTTGGGAGGCCTATGGCTACACCTTC. It encodes CASSPWEAYGYTF. This sequence joins TRBV4-2 and TRBJ1-2; D unresolved. The germline V and J ends were trimmed by 4 bases and 4 bases, with 10 bases remaining between them. From germline, CDR1 is LGHNA and CDR2 YNFKEQ. This CDR3 contains 13 residues.

This chain uses TRBV5-1 with TRBJ1-2; 9 bases align to TRBD1. Germline V lookup: CDR1 SGHRS, CDR2 YFSETQ. V lost 2 bases to trimming and J lost 3 bases; unmatched junction nucleotides: 17. The CDR3 extends over 19 amino acids. The CDR3 reads CASSFPATGGKVSHYGYTF. The DNA of the CDR3 is TGCGCCAGCAGCTTCCCGGCAACAGGGGGCAAGGTATCTCACTATGGCTACACCTTC.